Listed below are T cell receptor beta chains from one sample, sequenced in a study of a mutant IDH1 vaccine in newly diagnosed glioma. The method was immunoSEQ multiplex PCR; TCRdb's version includes in-frame clones alone and lacks a portion of them. The sample shows about 51,000 clones, over 60% of them seen only once. The sequencing used PBMCs, collected from a glioma patient treated with radiotherapy, temozolomide or both. These TCRs come from a woman in her 40s with glioma. CDR3s include the opening cysteine and the closing phenylalanine or tryptophan. The D gene is left open where the match is weak. Clone size is shown for a subset of rows, as once, few, many or a class of expanded clone.

>TRBV25-1|-|TRBJ1-4|-
CASSAGNEKLFF
TGTGCCAGCAGTGCCGGTAATGAAAAACTGTTTTTT
>TRBV6-4|-|TRBJ1-1|-
CASSATGTTEAFF
TGTGCCAGCAGTGCAACGGGGACCACTGAAGCTTTCTTT
>TRBV2|TRBD1|TRBJ1-2|few
CASSQDRVGYGYTF
TGTGCCAGCAGCCAAGACAGGGTAGGGTATGGCTACACCTTC
>TRBV7-2|TRBD1|TRBJ1-2|-
CASSFDRGQYGYTF
TGTGCCAGCAGCTTCGACAGGGGGCAATATGGCTACACCTTC
>TRBV10-3|TRBD2|TRBJ2-7|-
CAISPLAGGRSEQYF
TGTGCCATCAGTCCCCTAGCGGGGGGGCGGAGCGAGCAGTACTTC
>TRBV9|-|TRBJ2-3|-
CASSPTGSLGDTQYF
TGTGCCAGCAGCCCTACCGGGAGCTTGGGGGATACGCAGTATTTT
>TRBV9|-|TRBJ1-1|-
CASSGGRVGGTEAFF
TGTGCCAGCAGCGGGGGCAGGGTTGGGGGCACTGAAGCTTTCTTT
>TRBV30|-|TRBJ2-5|-
CAWSSKGETQYF
TGTGCCTGGAGTTCTAAGGGAGAGACCCAGTACTTC
>TRBV19|-|TRBJ1-1|-
CASSAWGSSVNTEAFF
TGTGCCAGTAGTGCGTGGGGCAGCTCGGTGAACACTGAAGCTTTCTTT
>TRBV10-3|-|TRBJ1-2|-
CAISAPGRYGYTF
TGTGCCATCAGTGCCCCAGGGCGCTATGGCTACACCTTC
>TRBV5-1|-|TRBJ1-6|-
CASSLGERDSPLHF
TGCGCCAGCAGCTTGGGAGAGAGGGATTCACCCCTCCACTTT
>TRBV14|-|TRBJ1-3|-
CASSQAGASGNTIYF
TGTGCCAGCAGCCAAGCCGGGGCCTCTGGAAACACCATATATTTT
>TRBV4-1|-|TRBJ2-1|-
CASSPLGLSGGPYNEQFF
TGCGCCAGCAGCCCTCTGGGGCTATCGGGCGGACCCTACAATGAGCAGTTCTTC
>TRBV7-9|TRBD1|TRBJ2-2|-
CASSFDRGWTGELFF
TGTGCCAGCAGCTTTGACAGGGGATGGACCGGGGAGCTGTTTTTT
>TRBV2|-|TRBJ2-2|-
CASTRDSGSGELFF
TGTGCCAGCACCCGGGACTCGGGGAGTGGGGAGCTGTTTTTT
>TRBV5-6|-|TRBJ1-1|-
CASSLAGGGDTEAFF
TGTGCCAGCAGCTTGGCCGGGGGTGGAGACACTGAAGCTTTCTTT
>TRBV7-2|TRBD1|TRBJ1-5|few
CASSSLTGGGQPQHF
TGTGCCAGCAGCTCTCTCACAGGGGGAGGACAGCCCCAGCATTTT
>TRBV5-4|TRBD1|TRBJ2-7|-
CASSVGTGTEQYF
TGTGCCAGCAGCGTCGGGACAGGGACTGAGCAGTACTTC
>TRBV5-1|TRBD2|TRBJ2-3|-
CASSLDGKSGANTDTQYF
TGCGCCAGCAGCTTGGATGGAAAAAGCGGGGCAAACACAGATACGCAGTATTTT
>TRBV5-8|-|TRBJ2-1|-
CASSYDQGTVPGEFF
TGTGCCAGCAGCTATGACCAGGGGACAGTTCCGGGAGAGTTCTTC
>TRBV6-1|-|TRBJ2-2|-
CASSDRDRIVGPGELFF
TGTGCCAGCAGTGACCGCGACAGGATTGTCGGGCCCGGGGAGCTGTTTTTT
>TRBV7-3|TRBD1|TRBJ1-1|few
CASSLTRDSHTEAFF
TGTGCCAGCAGCTTAACCAGGGACAGCCACACTGAAGCTTTCTTT
>TRBV19|TRBD1|TRBJ2-3|few
CASSLLSQGATDTQYF
TGTGCCAGTAGTCTCCTGTCTCAGGGGGCAACGGATACGCAGTATTTT
>TRBV30|-|TRBJ2-7|-
CAWSVFSGSEQYF
TGTGCCTGGAGTGTGTTCAGCGGATCTGAGCAGTACTTC
>TRBV30|TRBD1|TRBJ1-4|-
CAPKGALEKLFF
TGTGCACCGAAGGGGGCTTTGGAAAAACTGTTTTTT
>TRBV4-1|-|TRBJ2-7|-
CASSQDLTRRGLEQYF
TGCGCCAGCAGCCAAGATCTGACTCGGAGAGGGCTCGAGCAGTACTTC
>TRBV6-1|TRBD1|TRBJ1-1|few
CASSEWAGGSAFF
TGTGCCAGCAGTGAATGGGCAGGGGGCTCAGCTTTCTTT
>TRBV30|-|TRBJ1-4|once
CAWRRTTNEKLFF
TGTGCCTGGAGGCGGACAACTAATGAAAAACTGTTTTTT
>TRBV30|TRBD1|TRBJ1-2|-
CAWSVKTGGFYGYTF
TGTGCCTGGAGTGTAAAGACAGGGGGGTTTTATGGCTACACCTTC
>TRBV4-1|TRBD2|TRBJ2-1|-
CASSPGLAGGHEQFF
TGCGCCAGCAGCCCGGGACTAGCGGGGGGCCATGAGCAGTTCTTC
>TRBV30|TRBD1|TRBJ1-1|-
CAWSGTGGSEAFF
TGTGCCTGGAGTGGTACAGGGGGATCTGAAGCTTTCTTT
>TRBV5-4|-|TRBJ2-7|-
CASSDQQGGEQYF
TGTGCCAGCAGCGATCAACAGGGAGGAGAGCAGTACTTC
>TRBV10-2|-|TRBJ1-4|-
CASSESLASEKLFF
TGCGCCAGCAGTGAGAGCCTAGCCAGTGAAAAACTGTTTTTT
>TRBV7-9|-|TRBJ1-2|-
CASSSGVNYGYTF
TGTGCCAGCAGCTCAGGAGTTAACTATGGCTACACCTTC
>TRBV11-2|TRBD1|TRBJ1-3|-
CASSLAADRENTIYF
TGTGCCAGCAGCTTAGCCGCCGACAGGGAGAACACCATATATTTT
>TRBV6-7|-|TRBJ1-5|-
CASSYRQGLGNQPQHF
TGTGCCAGCAGTTACAGGCAGGGGCTTGGCAATCAGCCCCAGCATTTT
>TRBV5-1|-|TRBJ1-5|-
CASSLAGGLLQPQHF
TGCGCCAGCAGCTTGGCTGGGGGGCTCCTTCAGCCCCAGCATTTT
>TRBV5-6|TRBD1|TRBJ1-2|-
CASSTREWGQGVYGYTF
TGTGCCAGCAGCACACGGGAATGGGGACAGGGGGTTTATGGCTACACCTTC
>TRBV7-9|-|TRBJ1-1|-
CASSLVWDTHTEAFF
TGTGCCAGCAGCTTAGTATGGGACACCCACACTGAAGCTTTCTTT
>TRBV5-5|-|TRBJ2-1|once
CASSPGQGHRNEQFF
TGTGCCAGCAGCCCGGGACAAGGGCACCGCAATGAGCAGTTCTTC